This T cell receptor (beta chain) emerged from a study of shared clonotypes between healthy human individuals. Across the study: The cohort had a couple of women and a few men, ages 18 to 49. Study-level findings and limits: Larger richness was generally estimated for naive than memory subsets.

Each sorted subset replicate got 200 ng genomic DNA, roughly 27,000 genomes. Some clones are missing from TCRdb's copy, which holds only in-frame ones; the method was immunoSEQ multiplex PCR. This table has over 2 million clones, approximately 90% appearing once. Partitioning of CD4+ cells yielded a CD45RA+ naive subset and a CD45RA-negative memory subset. About this clone itself: Antigen: not known. This sample includes further DNA sequences coding for the same CDR3.

CDR3 size: 14 residues. V was pared by 3 bases and J by 5 bases, with 6 bases of the junction left unmatched. The germline V gene has CDR1 SGDLS and CDR2 YYNGEE. The V call is TRBV9, the J call TRBJ2-5; 8 bases fit TRBD1. The sample comprised naive CD4+ T cells from PBMCs. Subset specified: CD45RA+ positively selected. The clonotype was recovered from a man aged 18 to 29 in good health. Some clones in this sample may be carry-over from other donors' samples. The CDR3 DNA sequence: TGTGCCAGCAGCGCGTCAGGGGGCCGGGAGACCCAGTACTTC. Amino acids: CASSASGGRETQYF.